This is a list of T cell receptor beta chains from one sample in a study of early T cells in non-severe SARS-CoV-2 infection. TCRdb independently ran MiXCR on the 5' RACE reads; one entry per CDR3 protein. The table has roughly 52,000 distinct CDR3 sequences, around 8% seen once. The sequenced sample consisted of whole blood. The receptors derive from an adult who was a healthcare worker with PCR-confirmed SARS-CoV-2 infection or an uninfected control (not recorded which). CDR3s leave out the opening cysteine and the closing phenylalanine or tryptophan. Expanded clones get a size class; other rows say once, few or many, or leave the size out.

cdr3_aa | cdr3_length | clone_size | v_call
ASRRQGSTNEKLF | 13 | many | TRBV7-9
ASSAEQGYRHYGYT | 14 | few | TRBV27
SALGGETGSYNEQF | 14 | many | TRBV29-1
ASSPMGDHTEAF | 12 | . | TRBV7-2
ASSLWDRTDTQY | 12 | few | TRBV12-3/TRBV12-4
ASSLVDRAKNIQY | 13 | few | TRBV7-8
ASSYTGGLVDEQY | 13 | many | TRBV19
ASSYHGSRYNEQF | 13 | . | TRBV7-2
ASSMGRGQPRH | 11 | . | TRBV2
ASSRDYYGYT | 10 | . | TRBV3-1
ASRPQNTPTNEKLF | 14 | . | TRBV12-3/TRBV12-4
SVERQAGAQY | 10 | many | TRBV29-1
ASSTENSPLH | 10 | many | TRBV18
ASSPSRGLGNEQF | 13 | . | TRBV28
ASSLYTSGSSYEQY | 14 | many | TRBV11-1
ASSWDYRATGELF | 13 | many | TRBV5-8
ASSSKLGLAGLAKNIQY | 17 | many | TRBV6-1
ASSPSRNEQF | 10 | . | TRBV7-6
SARDHLNQPQH | 11 | few | TRBV20-1
ASSSGLEQY | 9 | many | TRBV7-6
SALSREAYETQY | 12 | . | TRBV20-1
ASTGRGGELF | 10 | few | TRBV19
ASHGTSGSNEQF | 12 | . | TRBV5-1
ATSDVSYGYT | 10 | few | TRBV24-1
ASSLGTASSGANVLT | 15 | many | TRBV5-5
ASSLGLAGYSSYNEQF | 16 | many | TRBV5-1
ASSLAGRGSSYT | 12 | many | TRBV7-2
ASSVEGLVNQPQH | 13 | many | TRBV9
ASSWAIPEQF | 10 | . | TRBV7-2
SVAADEQY | 8 | many | TRBV29-1
ASSVEAGPYERY | 12 | . | TRBV9
ASSSEQGSDEQY | 12 | . | TRBV7-2
ASSFTGRETQY | 11 | many | TRBV7-2
ASSLALSAHNEQF | 13 | many | TRBV7-8
ATSDPTGPADTQY | 13 | many | TRBV24-1
ASSRDGSYNEQF | 12 | few | TRBV3-1
ASQGGDGANVLT | 12 | few | TRBV28
ASSVGGRQYQETQY | 14 | few | TRBV9
ASSSDREMNTEAF | 13 | many | TRBV27
ASSTGTPNIYEQY | 13 | many | TRBV7-2
ATSDQRTANTGELF | 14 | few | TRBV24-1
ASSSGDRVVYNEQF | 14 | few | TRBV7-2
ASSFLAGTDTQY | 12 | many | TRBV27
ASSLVAPGLAGESDTQY | 17 | few | TRBV7-6
ASSQGGTGGGGELF | 14 | many | TRBV4-2
ASKASGGRTDTQY | 13 | . | TRBV12-3/TRBV12-4
ASSPVWEVTNEKLF | 14 | few | TRBV5-1
ASSTTRQILSTDTQY | 15 | few | TRBV7-8
ASVLERPDTQY | 11 | . | TRBV5-3
ASSPGQHTGELF | 12 | once | TRBV7-8
ASSSDPSLRYT | 11 | many | TRBV6-6